Below are 29 T cell receptor beta chains sequenced from a single sample in a study of blood T cell repertoires in COVID-19. Measured with immunoSEQ multiplex PCR; TCRdb has only the in-frame clones, and not every one. The sample lists around 340,000 clones; around nine tenths were seen once. What was sequenced was PBMCs or T cells enriched from blood (not recorded which). These TCRs come from a woman in her 30s who had been exposed to COVID-19.

The chain joins TRBV9 to TRBJ2-7; TRBD1 matches 7 bases. V lost 3 bases, J lost 4 bases, and 4 bases stayed unmatched. The CDR3 spans 13 residues. Germline CDR1 reads SGDLS; CDR2 reads YYNGEE. The CDR3 region is CASSAPTGYEQYF. In nucleotides, the CDR3 is TGTGCCAGCAGCGCCCCGACAGGGTACGAGCAGTACTTC.

The chain combines TRBV3-1 (or the pseudogene TRBV3-2) with TRBJ1-4; no clear D. The CDR3 loop spans 15 amino acids. The V gene lost 4 bases and the J gene lost 0 bases, with 9 bases spanning the gap. Germline V lookup: CDR1 LGHDT, CDR2 YNNKEL (reference sequence). The CDR3 region is CASSPDISTNEKLFF. CDR3 bases: TGTGCCAGCAGCCCCGACATCTCAACTAATGAAAAACTGTTTTTT.

This clone was seen more than once but under ten times. The V call is TRBV5-5, the J call TRBJ2-3; 9 bases map to TRBD2. The junction had 13 bases not matched to a gene; V was cut back by 0 bases and J by 2 bases. This CDR3 has 19 amino acids. Germline CDR1 reads SGHKS; CDR2 reads YYEKEE (reference sequence). The CDR3 DNA sequence: TGTGCCAGCAGCTTGGCTCTAGCGGGGTCTACCCAATACACAGATACGCAGTATTTT. The encoded protein is CASSLALAGSTQYTDTQYF.

This rearrangement joins TRBV28 to TRBJ2-4, with TRBD2 identical over 8 bases. This CDR3 spans 15 amino acids. With V trimmed by 6 bases and J by 9 bases, 13 bases remained unmatched. The germline V gene has CDR1 MDHEN and CDR2 SYDVKM. This CDR3 is CASRLPGAGEGIQYF. The CDR3 DNA follows: TGTGCCAGCAGATTGCCAGGAGCGGGAGAGGGCATTCAGTACTTC.

This clone showed up just a few times. The chain is built from TRBV10-3 and TRBJ2-7, with TRBD2 matching 8 bases. In germline, CDR1 is ENHRY, CDR2 SYGVKD. This CDR3 contains 14 residues. The V gene end was trimmed by 6 bases and the J gene end by 4 bases; junction bases not matched to a gene: 8. This chain's CDR3 is CAIREAGEGYEQYF. CDR3 DNA: TGTGCCATCAGGGAAGCGGGAGAAGGGTACGAGCAGTACTTC.

CDR3 coding DNA: TGTGCCATCAGTGACCCCCCCCAGGGTAGCCCCCACGAGCAGTACTTC. Translated: CAISDPPQGSPHEQYF. The V gene is TRBV10-3, the J gene TRBJ2-7; perhaps TRBD1 as D (5 bases). V was clipped by 3 bases and J by 5 bases, with 20 bases between them. The germline CDR1 and CDR2 sequences are ENHRY and SYGVKD. This CDR3 has 16 residues.

A remark on this clone: One junction end does not reproduce the germline sequence, and a read error may be involved. V gene TRBV2 combines with J gene TRBJ1-2; D gene uncertain. In germline, CDR1 is SNHLY, CDR2 FYNNEI. CDR3 size: 11 residues. CDR3 loop: CASSEGPTIPF. CDR3 coding DNA: TGTGCCAGCAGTGAAGGACCCACTATCCCCTTC.

The sample holds one count of this clone. This rearrangement joins TRBV9 to TRBJ2-1, with 11 bases aligning to TRBD2. The CDR3 extends over 15 amino acids. Germline CDR1 reads SGDLS; CDR2 reads YYNGEE. J gave up 7 bases and V 0 bases, and 3 bases lay outside the gene matches. The CDR3 sequence is CASSVGASGGNEQFF. The CDR3 nucleotides are TGTGCCAGCAGCGTAGGCGCTAGCGGGGGGAATGAGCAGTTCTTC.

The chain is built from TRBV7-8 and TRBJ1-5; possible D gene TRBD1, 5 bases. The CDR3 runs to 13 residues. Trimming cost V 7 bases and J 2 bases, with 9 bases left between them. CDR1 SGHVS and CDR2 FQNEAQ come from the germline V gene. Written as DNA, the CDR3 is TGTGCCAGCACCAAAGGGGGCAATCAGCCCCAGCATTTT. It encodes CASTKGGNQPQHF.

The gene calls are TRBV3-1 (or the pseudogene TRBV3-2) and TRBJ2-5, with TRBD1 matching 8 bases. CDR1 LGHDT and CDR2 YNNKEL come from the germline V gene (reference sequence). The CDR3 totals 16 residues. V lost 3 bases and J lost 3; bases outside the gene matches: 9. CDR3 loop: CASSQVVDRGKETQYF. The CDR3 DNA follows: TGTGCCAGCAGCCAGGTCGTCGACAGGGGAAAAGAGACCCAGTACTTC.

The chain links TRBV18 to TRBJ2-7, with 7 bases fitting TRBD1. This CDR3 comprises 15 residues. The V gene end was trimmed by 5 bases and the J gene end by 2 bases; junction bases not matched to a gene: 9. Germline V gene data show CDR1 as KGHSH and CDR2 as LQKENI. DNA of the CDR3: TGTGCCAGCTCAGTTCCCGGGACAGCGACCTACGAGCAGTACTTC. Protein: CASSVPGTATYEQYF.

The chain recombines TRBV2 with TRBJ2-7, with 9 bases lining up with TRBD1. The junction had 2 bases not matched to a gene; V was cut back by 9 bases and J by 2 bases. CDR3 length equals 12 residues. Germline assignment: CDR1 SNHLY and CDR2 FYNNEI. As DNA, the CDR3 is TGTGCCAGTAACAGGGGGCCCTACGAGCAGTACTTC. This codes for CASNRGPYEQYF.

The genes are TRBV10-1 and TRBJ1-2; D unresolved. The CDR3 is 16 amino acids. Germline V gene sequence: CDR1 WNHNN, CDR2 SYGVQD (reference sequence). The germline V and J ends were trimmed by 6 bases and 0 bases, with 17 bases remaining between them. This chain's CDR3 is CASSPAKWGANYGYTF. As DNA, the CDR3 is TGCGCCAGCAGCCCCGCCAAATGGGGAGCTAACTATGGCTACACCTTC.

The CDR3 region is CASSSEEADTQYF. Written as DNA, the CDR3 is TGTGCCAGTAGCTCCGAAGAGGCAGATACGCAGTATTTT. V usage is TRBV19 and J usage is TRBJ2-3; no firm D call. CDR1 and CDR2 (germline): LNHDA, SQIVND (reference sequence). V was cut by 6 bases and J by 4 bases, with 11 bases left in between. CDR3 length: 13 amino acids.

This clone has a single count. The chain carries TRBV20-1 and TRBJ1-2; TRBD1 aligns across 7 bases. The CDR3 runs 11 residues. Germline CDR1 DFQATT, CDR2 SNEGSKA (reference sequence). J lost 8 bases, V lost 7 bases, and 7 bases had no gene match. The CDR3 protein is CSVRTGRGYTF. CDR3 coding DNA: TGCAGTGTCCGGACAGGACGAGGCTACACCTTC.

The rearrangement joins TRBV6-1 to TRBJ1-2; tentative D call: TRBD1 (6 bases). Germline values: CDR1 MNHNS, CDR2 SASEGT. The V and J ends lost 1 base and 5 bases respectively, with 8 bases between them. CDR3 size: 13 residues. The CDR3 nucleotides read TGTGCCAGCAGTGAAGGGACAGCGTATGGCTACACCTTC. This sequence encodes CASSEGTAYGYTF.

This clone was recorded only once. This chain joins TRBV28 and TRBJ1-2; weak D call: TRBD1 (6 bases). Germline-derived CDR1 and CDR2 are MDHEN and SYDVKM. There are 16 residues in the CDR3. Trimming left V 4 bases short and J 0 bases short, with 15 bases between. CDR3 coding DNA: TGTGCCAGCAGTTGGGGTACAGGGCGAGCTAACTATGGCTACACCTTC. As protein: CASSWGTGRANYGYTF.

This rearrangement joins TRBV3-1 (or the pseudogene TRBV3-2) to TRBJ2-5; a weak D match, TRBD1 (5 bases). Trimming took off 2 bases at V and 4 bases at J, with 5 bases between the two ends. This CDR3 spans 12 amino acids. Germline CDR1 LGHDT, CDR2 YNNKEL (reference sequence). CDR3 loop: CASSQRGETQYF. The CDR3 nucleotides read TGTGCCAGCAGCCAAAGGGGAGAGACCCAGTACTTC.

This rearrangement joins TRBV6-4 to TRBJ2-3, with 8 bases identical to TRBD2. V gave up 8 bases and J gave up 4 bases; unmatched junction bases: 11. The CDR3 consists of 15 residues. Germline values: CDR1 MRHNA, CDR2 SNTAGT. CDR3 sequence reads: CASPHREGVSDTQYF. Written as DNA, the CDR3 is TGTGCCAGCCCGCACCGGGAGGGGGTTTCAGATACGCAGTATTTT.

This chain joins TRBV28 and TRBJ2-7; 7 nucleotides line up with TRBD1. CDR3 length: 14 residues. The germline gives CDR1 MDHEN, CDR2 SYDVKM. After removal of 8 bases from V and 2 bases from J, the junction contained 9 bases not matched to a gene. CDR3 bases: TGTGCCAGCCTACCGGGACAGTCGACCTACGAGCAGTACTTC. Translated, it gives CASLPGQSTYEQYF.

This rearrangement joins TRBV2 to TRBJ1-6, with 8 bases matching TRBD1. Germline V gene data show CDR1 as SNHLY and CDR2 as FYNNEI. CDR3 size: 14 residues. V was clipped by 6 bases and J by 8 bases; unmatched bases: 6. The DNA for the CDR3 is TGTGCCAGCAGCCGGGACAGGATCGATTCACCCCTCCACTTT. Translation: CASSRDRIDSPLHF.

The chain combines TRBV5-1 with TRBJ2-1; D gene unclear. Germline values: CDR1 SGHRS, CDR2 YFSETQ. The CDR3 sequence is 14 residues long. V dropped 2 bases and J dropped 9 bases, with 15 bases sitting between them. CDR3 nucleotide sequence: TGCGCCAGCAGCTTCCCCGCGCCGTCGGTTGAGCAGTTCTTC. Protein product: CASSFPAPSVEQFF.

The gene calls are TRBV2 and TRBJ2-7; D is unclear. V lost 7 bases, J lost 3 bases, and 10 bases lay in between. CDR1 and CDR2 (germline): SNHLY, FYNNEI. The CDR3 is made up of 12 amino acids. The CDR3 is CASNLRNYEQYF. In DNA form, the CDR3 reads TGTGCCAGCAATCTCAGGAACTACGAGCAGTACTTC.

This clone was picked up a small number of times. The rearrangement uses TRBV5-4 and TRBJ1-1; weak D call: TRBD1 (5 bases). The CDR3 runs 16 residues. V was shortened by 9 bases and J by 4 bases, with 25 bases between the two germline ends. Germline-derived CDR1 and CDR2 are SGHNT and YYREEE (reference sequence). This chain's CDR3 is CATQVGGRSVFTEAFF. The CDR3 region has the DNA TGTGCCACTCAGGTGGGGGGGAGGTCGGTGTTCACTGAAGCTTTCTTT.

CDR3 loop: CAIRPGLAGRDEQFF. The CDR3 DNA reads as TGTGCCATCAGACCGGGACTAGCGGGGCGGGATGAGCAGTTCTTC. V usage is TRBV10-3 and J usage is TRBJ2-1, with 13 nucleotides matching TRBD2. CDR1 is ENHRY and CDR2 is SYGVKD in the germline V gene. The CDR3 is 15 residues long. The V segment lost 6 bases and the J segment 8 bases; nucleotides outside the gene matches: 7.

The rearrangement links TRBV30 to TRBJ2-3; a possible D gene is TRBD2 (6 bases). The CDR3 is 18 residues long. V shed 3 bases and J shed 5 bases, with 27 bases lying between them. Germline V lookup: CDR1 GTSNPN, CDR2 SVGIG (reference sequence). CDR3 region: CAWSPGLLSSSGRDTQYF. The CDR3 DNA reads TGTGCCTGGAGCCCGGGACTCCTCTCATCCTCGGGGAGAGATACGCAGTATTTT. The entire variable domain, with the rest obtained from reference TRBV30 and TRBJ2-3, is as follows: SQTIHQWPATLVQPVGSPLSLECTVEGTSNPNLYWYRQAAGRGLQLLFYSVGIGQISSEVPQNLSASRPQDRQFILSSKKLLLSDSGFYLCAWSPGLLSSSGRDTQYFGPGTRLTVL.

The chain recombines TRBV27 with TRBJ1-5; possible D gene TRBD1, 5 bases. CDR1 and CDR2 from the germline V gene are MNHEY and SMNVEV (reference sequence). This CDR3 is built from 18 residues. Trimming left V 4 bases short and J 0 bases short, with 19 bases between. Written as DNA, the CDR3 is TGTGCCAGCAGTTCGAACCGGGACTCTTTAGATAGCAATCAGCCCCAGCATTTT. Its protein is CASSSNRDSLDSNQPQHF.

The sample holds a few counts of this clone. CDR3 in DNA: TGTGCCAGCAGCTTAGACGCTCAGGGGCGGCAGCCCCAGCATTTT. Translated: CASSLDAQGRQPQHF. The chain employs TRBV7-9 and TRBJ1-5, with D perhaps matching TRBD1 (6 bases). Trimming took off 1 base at V and 7 bases at J, with 14 bases between the two ends. Germline values: CDR1 SEHNR, CDR2 FQNEAQ (reference sequence). CDR3 length equals 15 residues.

This clone showed up just once. The DNA is left out, because the CDR3 cannot be placed on it with certainty; the CDR3 is given as TCRdb lists it. The rearrangement uses TRBV2 and TRBJ1-3. The CDR3 is 14 residues long, counting both termini. CDR1 SNHLY and CDR2 FYNNEI come from the germline V gene. The CDR3: CASSLLEKGNTIYF.